The sequence of this T cell receptor (beta chain) was determined in a study of T cells in Graves' hyperthyroidism and ophthalmopathy. The study's findings and limits: Ophthalmopathy was predicted by the model a median of about six months ahead of onset.

No progression to ophthalmopathy during 18 months of follow-up defined stable disease. Newly diagnosed hyperthyroidism, duration under 2 months, in patients aged 18 to 65. This clonotype was seen repeatedly, ten times or more. The antigen is not known. Germline lookup yields CDR1 MDHEN and CDR2 SYDVKM. V shed 5 bases and J 2 bases; nucleotides not matched to a gene: 5. This CDR3 has 15 residues. TCR beta CDR3 regions were amplified from RNA transcripts. TCR CDR3 underwent first-round RT-PCR with the HTBI primer set. TCRdb re-called the multiplex PCR reads through MiXCR, storing one row per CDR3 protein. The table includes around 690,000 distinct CDR3 sequences, approximately 15% detected once.

The sequence derives from a man aged 45-65 years with Graves' hyperthyroidism. V usage is TRBV28 and J usage is TRBJ2-7; 11 nucleotides agree with TRBD2. Sequencing was carried out using blood. CDR3 loop: CASSRQLAGAYEQYF. The DNA of the CDR3 is TGTGCCAGCAGTCGCCAACTAGCGGGAGCCTACGAGCAGTACTTC.